Listed here is a single T cell receptor (beta chain). The target antigen is unknown. Libraries were prepared by immunoSEQ multiplex PCR; TCRdb keeps only in-frame clonotypes and omits some of them. Of roughly 64,000 clones in the sample, roughly 80% were seen once. Germline CDR1 reads GTSNPN; CDR2 reads SVGIG (reference sequence). The CDR3 extends over 12 amino acids. Trimming took 7 bases from V and 1 from J, leaving 10 bases between them. Sampling of blood occurred at baseline, cycle 4 day 1, and cycle 7 day 1. This entry comes from a study of OX40 agonist ivuxolimab in advanced cancers. The overall study: Age averaged roughly 60 years (range 23 to 79), and more than 80% were male.

Study conclusions and caveats: Clonal expansion was among the lowest in partial responders at 0.1-3.0 mg/kg, especially CD8+.

The sequenced sample was CD4+ or CD8+ T cells sorted from blood, obtained in a trial of the OX40 agonist ivuxolimab. The chain recombines TRBV30 with TRBJ2-5; D remains ambiguous. The TCR comes from an adult with an advanced solid tumor such as melanoma, head and neck, liver or kidney cancer. The CDR3 DNA reads as TGTGCCTCCACGGGTACCCAAGAGACCCAGTACTTC. This encodes CASTGTQETQYF.